This TCR beta chain is drawn from a study of Graves' ophthalmopathy and Graves' hyperthyroidism. Findings and limits, study-wide: Researchers report that a 13-signature model separated ophthalmopathy from stable hyperthyroidism, posting 87.88% sensitivity and less than 82% specificity. The model achieved about 67% sensitivity and under 75% specificity for ophthalmopathy progression.

Other autoimmune diseases, uncontrolled infections, pregnancy or lactation excluded patients from enrollment. There are many counts of this clonotype. Its antigen is unidentified. Germline V lookup: CDR1 SGHAT, CDR2 FQNNGV. With 6 bases clipped from V and 2 bases from J, the junction kept 9 bases outside the gene matches. There are 15 residues in the CDR3. Amplification targeted the TCR beta CDR3 regions, with RNA transcripts as the source material. First-round RT-PCR employed HTBI primers, with a second-round multiplex PCR after it. TCRdb reprocessed the multiplex PCR reads via MiXCR and lists one record per CDR3 protein. The top ten hold 3.5% to 4.5% of the sample, which has roughly 600,000 distinct CDR3 sequences, roughly 40% seen once.

Sequenced material: peripheral blood or thyroid tissue (not recorded which). This sequence originates from an adult man with Graves' hyperthyroidism. The chain has TRBV11-2 and TRBJ2-5, with 7 bases aligning to TRBD2. CDR3 sequence: CASRGMRGRQETQYF. The CDR3 nucleotides read TGTGCCAGCAGAGGTATGCGGGGGAGACAAGAGACCCAGTACTTC.